These T cell receptor beta chains were read from a single sample in a study of T cells and Merkel cell carcinoma outcomes. Libraries were prepared by immunoSEQ multiplex PCR; TCRdb keeps only in-frame clonotypes and omits some of them. The data hold around 2,000 clones, with approximately 89% observed a single time. Sequencing was carried out using tumor tissue from Merkel cell carcinoma. These receptors originate from a human donor with Merkel cell carcinoma. Each CDR3 is given with its conserved first and last residue. A D gene is named only where the DNA matches it firmly. Some rows mark clone size as missing; the rest say once, few, many or name a class of expanded clone.

TRBV14	TRBJ2-1	TRBD2	-	CASSQDWDAGGHNEQFF	TGTGCCAGCAGCCAAGATTGGGACGCGGGGGGGCATAATGAGCAGTTCTTC
TRBV7-9	TRBJ2-1	TRBD2	-	CASSGRDVRPNEQFF	TGTGCCAGCAGCGGGAGGGATGTAAGGCCTAATGAGCAGTTCTTC
TRBV5-4	TRBJ2-4	TRBD1	-	CASSPDRWGIGFENIQYF	TGTGCCAGCAGCCCGGACAGGTGGGGAATCGGATTTGAAAACATTCAGTACTTC
TRBV11-3	TRBJ1-2	-	-	CASSFGGGGYTF	TGTGCCAGCAGCTTTGGAGGGGGAGGCTACACCTTC
TRBV27	TRBJ2-7	-	-	CASSEAGQSYEQYF	TGTGCCAGCAGTGAAGCAGGGCAGTCCTACGAGCAGTACTTC
TRBV11-2	TRBJ2-1	TRBD2	-	CASSPGLLAGGYNEQFF	TGTGCCAGCAGCCCGGGCCTCCTAGCGGGGGGCTACAATGAGCAGTTCTTC
TRBV4-2	TRBJ1-2	-	-	CASSQGSGHPNYGYTF	TGTGCCAGCAGCCAGGGGTCGGGACACCCGAACTATGGCTACACCTTC
TRBV7-9	TRBJ1-1	-	-	CASSFSNTEAFF	TGTGCCAGCAGCTTTTCCAACACTGAAGCTTTCTTT
TRBV5-1	TRBJ2-3	TRBD2	once	CASSEASGSTDTQYF	TGCGCCAGCAGCGAAGCTAGCGGAAGCACAGATACGCAGTATTTT
TRBV7-6	TRBJ2-3	TRBD1	-	CASSSRRVPLTGSTDTQYF	TGTGCCAGCAGCTCAAGACGTGTTCCTTTGACAGGGAGTACAGATACGCAGTATTTT
TRBV4-1	TRBJ2-3	TRBD2	once	CASSQDKFSGSTDTQYF	TGCGCCAGCAGCCAAGATAAGTTTAGCGGGAGCACAGATACGCAGTATTTT
TRBV19	TRBJ2-1	TRBD2	-	CASSNSGVGEQFF	TGTGCCAGTAGTAATAGCGGGGTGGGGGAGCAGTTCTTC
TRBV19	TRBJ1-2	TRBD1	few	CASLPGTGVGYTF	TGTGCCAGTCTCCCCGGGACAGGGGTCGGCTACACCTTC
TRBV5-1	TRBJ1-5	TRBD1	-	CASSLGPGQTNQPQHF	TGCGCCAGCAGCTTGGGCCCGGGACAGACTAATCAGCCCCAGCATTTT
TRBV19	TRBJ2-1	-	-	CASTVVYEQFF	TGTGCCAGTACTGTCGTCTATGAGCAGTTCTTC
TRBV6-5	TRBJ1-2	-	-	CASSYSPKSGYGYTF	TGTGCCAGCAGTTACTCTCCCAAGTCAGGCTATGGCTACACCTTC
TRBV11-3	TRBJ2-3	TRBD1	-	CASSQTGASTDTQYF	TGTGCCAGCAGCCAAACAGGGGCGAGCACAGATACGCAGTATTTT
TRBV6-6	TRBJ2-1	-	-	CASGGLYNEQFF	TGTGCCAGCGGCGGTCTCTACAATGAGCAGTTCTTC
TRBV7-9	TRBJ1-5	-	-	CASSKDGNQPQHF	TGTGCCAGTAGCAAGGACGGAAATCAGCCCCAGCATTTT
TRBV19	TRBJ1-1	-	few	CASSIALGSEAFF	TGTGCCAGTAGTATAGCCCTGGGATCTGAAGCTTTCTTT
TRBV5-6	TRBJ2-2	-	-	CASSLSAGELFF	TGTGCCAGCAGCTTGAGCGCCGGGGAGCTGTTTTTT
TRBV27	TRBJ2-3	TRBD1	-	CASSPWTGGTDTQYF	TGTGCCAGCAGTCCTTGGACAGGAGGCACAGATACGCAGTATTTT
TRBV2	TRBJ1-4	-	-	CASSRGGKLFF	TGTGCCAGCAGTCGGGGTGGAAAACTGTTTTTT
TRBV11-3	TRBJ2-3	-	-	CASSLYGTTDTQYF	TGTGCCAGCAGCTTGTACGGAACCACAGATACGCAGTATTTT
TRBV14	TRBJ1-2	-	-	CASSHTQSSGGYTF	TGTGCCAGCAGCCATACACAAAGTTCCGGTGGCTACACCTTC
TRBV9	TRBJ2-2	-	-	CTSSVTRTGELFF	TGTACCAGCAGCGTTACAAGAACCGGGGAGCTGTTTTTT